One sample yielded the 28 T cell receptor beta chains listed below, sequenced in a study of monozygotic twins with cystic fibrosis. Profiled with immunoSEQ multiplex PCR; TCRdb holds only in-frame clones, not every one. Of 25,000 to 35,000 clones detected, around four fifths appear once; the ten largest clones hold just under 0.9%. The sample consisted of blood. The source is a girl between 2 and 10 years old with cystic fibrosis.

The chain couples TRBV5-1 to TRBJ1-1, with a weak D call TRBD1 (5 bases). The length of the CDR3 is 14 residues. Germline V gene lookup returns CDR1 SGHRS and CDR2 YFSETQ. Deletions cut 4 bases from V and 7 bases from J, with 17 bases between. As DNA, the CDR3 is TGCGCCAGCAGCCTTGGGTATGGGGGAAGTGAAGCTTTCTTT. This encodes CASSLGYGGSEAFF.

The chain carries TRBV10-2 and TRBJ2-1, with 8 bases lining up with TRBD2. Germline V gene data show CDR1 as WSHSY and CDR2 as SAAADI. This CDR3 region has 17 residues. V shed 0 bases, J shed 5 bases, and the junction held 9 bases outside the gene matches. The CDR3 region is CASSESILEREHNEQFF. The DNA of the CDR3 is TGCGCCAGCAGTGAGTCGATCTTAGAGCGGGAGCACAATGAGCAGTTCTTC.

The V call is TRBV5-4, the J call TRBJ2-5; 9 bases are shared with TRBD1. The CDR3 contains 14 residues. Germline V gives CDR1 SGHNT, CDR2 YYREEE (reference sequence). V trimming: 4 bases; J trimming: 2 bases; junction bases outside the gene matches: 3. The CDR3 nucleotides are TGTGCCAGCAGCAAGGACAGGGGACAAGAGACCCAGTACTTC. Residues: CASSKDRGQETQYF.

The V gene is TRBV5-6, the J gene TRBJ1-5; D is unclear. CDR1 is SGHDT and CDR2 is YYEEEE in the germline V gene. The CDR3 runs 12 residues. V was trimmed by 1 base and J by 8 bases, leaving 7 bases between them. In DNA form, the CDR3 reads TGTGCCAGCAGCTTGTTGGGGAAGCCCCAGCATTTT. Encoded protein: CASSLLGKPQHF.

This sequence joins TRBV5-1 and TRBJ2-3, with 7 nucleotides matching TRBD2. Trimming removed 0 bases from V and 6 bases from J; junction bases left unmatched: 7. There are 15 residues in the CDR3. Per the germline V gene, CDR1 is SGHRS and CDR2 is YFSETQ. This CDR3 reads CASSLGQGGVDTQYF. The CDR3 coding sequence is TGCGCCAGCAGCTTGGGGCAGGGAGGGGTGGATACGCAGTATTTT.

The CDR3 protein is CASSRMAVGTSYEQYF. CDR3 nucleotide sequence: TGTGCCAGCAGCCGTATGGCAGTGGGGACCTCCTACGAGCAGTACTTC. The V gene is TRBV7-9, the J gene TRBJ2-7, with D perhaps matching TRBD1 or TRBD2 (5 bases each). The CDR3 is 16 amino acids. V lost 5 bases and J lost 0, with 17 bases in between. Germline values: CDR1 SEHNR, CDR2 FQNEAQ (reference sequence).

The chain joins TRBV9 to TRBJ2-4; D is possibly TRBD2 (6 bases). The V end lost 3 bases, the J end lost 3 bases, and 19 bases lay between the germline ends. From germline, CDR1 is SGDLS and CDR2 YYNGEE. The CDR3 totals 17 residues. The CDR3 here is CASSGRGGGSFKNIQYF. As DNA, the CDR3 is TGTGCCAGCAGCGGTAGGGGAGGTGGATCTTTCAAAAACATTCAGTACTTC.

This chain connects TRBV29-1 to TRBJ1-6; weak D call: TRBD1 (5 bases). CDR1 SQVTM and CDR2 ANQGSEA come from the germline V gene. This CDR3 is 14 amino acids long. The V end was cut by 5 bases, the J end by 5 bases, with 13 bases between. CDR3 DNA: TGCAGCGTTATGGAGGGGCAGAATAATTCACCCCTCCACTTT. It is translated as CSVMEGQNNSPLHF.

This chain uses TRBV10-3 with TRBJ2-5; D gene unclear. CDR3 length: 12 residues. CDR1 and CDR2 (germline): ENHRY, SYGVKD. Trimming cost V 8 bases and J 3 bases, with 10 bases left between them. CDR3 nucleotide sequence: TGTGCCATCGGCGGACCGAAAGAGACCCAGTACTTC. This sequence encodes CAIGGPKETQYF.

The chain recombines TRBV29-1 with TRBJ2-3; 9 positions agree with TRBD2. This CDR3 comprises 16 residues. J gave up 2 bases and V 3 bases, and 9 bases lay outside the gene matches. Germline CDR1 SQVTM, CDR2 ANQGSEA. The CDR3 reads CSVEAVAGVNTDTQYF. For the CDR3, the DNA is TGCAGCGTTGAGGCGGTAGCGGGAGTGAACACAGATACGCAGTATTTT.

This clone was recorded only once. The CDR3 here is CASSLSSGRVYEQYF. Here the CDR3 DNA reads TGTGCCAGCAGCTTAAGCAGCGGGAGGGTCTACGAGCAGTACTTC. The chain is built from TRBV11-2 and TRBJ2-7; 10 positions agree with TRBD2. V shed 2 bases and J 3 bases; nucleotides not matched to a gene: 4. Germline CDR1 SGHAT, CDR2 FQNNGV. The CDR3 has 15 residues.

This clone was detected only once. CDR3 in amino acids: CASSEGLAGGQETQYF. Written as DNA, the CDR3 is TGTGCCAGCAGCGAGGGACTAGCGGGTGGGCAAGAGACCCAGTACTTC. The chain joins TRBV7-7 to TRBJ2-5, with 12 bases identical to TRBD2. Per germline, CDR1 SSHAT and CDR2 FNYEAQ (reference sequence). Losses at the gene ends were 5 bases for V and 2 bases for J; bases not matched to a gene: 6. The CDR3 sequence is 16 residues long. Using reference TRBV7-7 and TRBJ2-5 for the parts outside the CDR3, the full variable domain is GAGVSQSPRYKVTKRGQDVTLRCDPISSHATLYWYQQALGQGPEFLTYFNYEAQPDKSGLPSDRFSAERPEGSISTLTIQRTEQRDSAMYRCASSEGLAGGQETQYFGPGTRLLVL.

V usage is TRBV7-8 and J usage is TRBJ2-7, with 7 bases identical to TRBD1. The CDR3 is 14 residues long. The germline V gene encodes CDR1 SGHVS and CDR2 FQNEAQ. V was pared by 2 bases and J by 3 bases, with 4 bases of the junction left unmatched. The CDR3 reads CASSLRQGSYEQYF. As DNA, the CDR3 is TGTGCCAGCAGCTTAAGACAGGGCAGCTACGAGCAGTACTTC.

The V call is TRBV7-9, the J call TRBJ1-4; 7 bases line up with TRBD1. The CDR3 is 14 residues long. The V gene end was trimmed by 5 bases and the J gene end by 5 bases; junction bases not matched to a gene: 5. From germline, CDR1 is SEHNR and CDR2 FQNEAQ (reference sequence). The CDR3, as DNA: TGTGCCAGCAGCGTGGGACAGTTAAATGAAAAACTGTTTTTT. Encoded protein: CASSVGQLNEKLFF.

The chain recombines TRBV27 with TRBJ1-2; 7 nucleotides agree with TRBD1. The CDR3 has 16 amino acids. Per the germline V gene, CDR1 is MNHEY and CDR2 is SMNVEV (reference sequence). The junction had 10 bases not matched to a gene; V was cut back by 6 bases and J by 0 bases. The CDR3 sequence: CASSTRQGTTNYGYTF. CDR3 DNA: TGTGCCAGCAGCACCAGACAGGGCACGACTAACTATGGCTACACCTTC.

The chain recombines TRBV10-3 with TRBJ2-3, with TRBD2 as a possible D gene (6 bases). Germline V gene sequence: CDR1 ENHRY, CDR2 SYGVKD. CDR3 length equals 15 residues. Trimming removed 4 bases from V and 6 bases from J, with 17 bases in between. The CDR3 sequence is CAISADGSRGDTQYF. In DNA form, the CDR3 reads TGTGCCATCAGTGCGGACGGCTCTCGGGGGGATACGCAGTATTTT.

The gene calls are TRBV19 and TRBJ1-5, with D uncertain. The CDR3 loop spans 12 amino acids. Deletions cut 8 bases from V and 6 bases from J, with 11 bases between. The germline V gene has CDR1 LNHDA and CDR2 SQIVND (reference sequence). This chain's CDR3 is CASSRATQPQHF. CDR3 nucleotide sequence: TGTGCCAGTTCACGGGCCACTCAGCCCCAGCATTTT.

This chain connects TRBV7-9 to TRBJ1-1, with D perhaps matching TRBD1 (6 bases). Trimming removed 5 bases from V and 6 bases from J, with 22 bases in between. CDR3 length: 16 residues. The germline V gene has CDR1 SEHNR and CDR2 FQNEAQ (reference sequence). CDR3: CASSHKGTPRGAEAFF. For the CDR3, the DNA is TGTGCCAGCAGCCACAAGGGGACACCTCGTGGAGCTGAAGCTTTCTTT. The full variable domain, with the rest looked up from reference TRBV7-9 and TRBJ1-1, is DTGVSQNPRHKITKRGQNVTFRCDPISEHNRLYWYRQTLGQGPEFLTYFQNEAQLEKSRLLSDRFSAERPKGSFSTLEIQRTEQGDSAMYLCASSHKGTPRGAEAFFGQGTRLTVV.

Only one count was recorded for this clone. The chain combines TRBV7-2 with TRBJ2-7; D might be TRBD2 (5 bases). Germline values: CDR1 SGHTA, CDR2 FQGNSA. V lost 3 bases, J lost 1 base, and 10 bases lay in between. The CDR3 length is 14 residues. The CDR3 nucleotides read TGTGCCAGCAGCTTGGACTCCGGATCCTACGAGCAGTACTTC. This encodes CASSLDSGSYEQYF.

The gene calls are TRBV7-6 and TRBJ2-3; no reliable D call. Trimming left V 3 bases short and J 5 bases short, with 6 bases between. The germline V gene encodes CDR1 SGHVS and CDR2 FNYEAQ. This CDR3 has 12 residues. CDR3 loop: CASSLARDTQYF. In DNA, the CDR3 is TGTGCCAGCAGCTTGGCCAGAGATACGCAGTATTTT.

The genes are TRBV6-6 and TRBJ2-1; no reliable D call. Trimming took off 0 bases at V and 0 bases at J, with 9 bases between the two ends. CDR3 length: 16 amino acids. Germline CDR1 reads MNHNY; CDR2 reads SVGAGI (reference sequence). The CDR3 DNA sequence: TGTGCCAGCAGTTACTCAGCAGGTACCTCCTACAATGAGCAGTTCTTC. Amino acids: CASSYSAGTSYNEQFF.

This chain connects TRBV7-9 to TRBJ2-7, with D hard to call. Per germline, CDR1 SEHNR and CDR2 FQNEAQ (reference sequence). The CDR3 has 11 residues. V gave up 6 bases and J gave up 4 bases, with 7 bases separating them. This CDR3 reads CASRGSYEQYF. DNA for the CDR3: TGTGCCAGCAGGGGTAGTTACGAGCAGTACTTC.

V gene TRBV4-2 combines with J gene TRBJ2-5; D unclear. CDR1 is LGHNA, CDR2 YNFKEQ, per germline. The CDR3 is 13 residues long. V lost 4 bases and J 5 bases, leaving 11 bases between the germline ends. The CDR3 DNA reads as TGTGCCAGCAGCCCCCCCCGAGCGGAGACCCAGTACTTC. Residues: CASSPPRAETQYF.

The chain recombines TRBV5-1 with TRBJ2-7, with 10 bases aligning to TRBD1. The CDR3 spans 17 residues. Germline trimming cut 6 bases from V and 2 bases from J; bases unmatched to any gene: 14. Germline loops: CDR1 SGHRS, CDR2 YFSETQ. The CDR3 coding sequence is TGCGCCAGCAAACCTTTGAGACAGGGGGCGCAGCCCTACGAGCAGTACTTC. Its translation: CASKPLRQGAQPYEQYF.

The V and J genes are TRBV19 and TRBJ1-4; D unresolved. V lost 4 bases, J lost 0 bases, and 6 bases lay in between. The germline CDR1 and CDR2 sequences are LNHDA and SQIVND (reference sequence). There are 14 residues in the CDR3. The CDR3 sequence: CASSNGATNEKLFF. The CDR3 DNA reads TGTGCCAGTAGTAACGGAGCAACTAATGAAAAACTGTTTTTT. The full variable domain, its missing parts supplied by reference TRBV19 and TRBJ1-4, is DGGITQSPKYLFRKEGQNVTLSCEQNLNHDAMYWYRQDPGQGLRLIYYSQIVNDFQKGDIAEGYSVSREKKESFPLTVTSAQKNPTAFYLCASSNGATNEKLFFGSGTQLSVL.

The gene calls are TRBV10-2 and TRBJ1-1; D is uncertain. The CDR3 is 12 residues long. V was trimmed by 2 bases and J by 5 bases, leaving 6 bases between them. Germline assignment: CDR1 WSHSY and CDR2 SAAADI. CDR3 amino acids: CASSEGRTEAFF. CDR3 nucleotide sequence: TGCGCCAGCAGTGAGGGGCGGACTGAAGCTTTCTTT.

The J gene is TRBJ2-2, the V gene TRBV19, with unresolved D. The germline V and J ends were trimmed by 4 bases and 6 bases, with 15 bases remaining between them. Germline CDR1 reads LNHDA; CDR2 reads SQIVND (reference sequence). The CDR3 length is 15 residues. The CDR3 DNA is TGTGCCAGTAGTACCCGCCCATATCTCGCCGGGGAGCTGTTTTTT. Protein sequence: CASSTRPYLAGELFF.

The chain combines TRBV30 with TRBJ2-3; 13 nucleotides align to TRBD2. Losses at the gene ends were 0 bases for V and 5 bases for J; bases not matched to a gene: 5. The CDR3 loop spans 16 amino acids. Germline V lookup: CDR1 GTSNPN, CDR2 SVGIG (reference sequence). This CDR3 reads CAWSVPRLAGGDTQYF. DNA of the CDR3: TGTGCCTGGAGTGTACCGAGACTAGCGGGAGGAGATACGCAGTATTTT.